Below, 5 T cell receptor beta chains from the same sample are listed, as sequenced in a study of cytomegalovirus exposure and HLA in healthy donors. Primers: 60 Vbeta forward and 13 Jbeta reverse. Profiled with immunoSEQ multiplex PCR; TCRdb holds only in-frame clones, not every one. This table holds around 190,000 clones, roughly 74% found once. Specimen: PBMCs. The receptors originated from a female donor in good health and CMV-seronegative.

The gene calls are TRBV29-1 and TRBJ2-5, with 12 positions matching TRBD2. The CDR3 has 18 residues. Germline V gene sequence: CDR1 SQVTM, CDR2 ANQGSEA. V was pared by 4 bases and J by 9 bases, with 21 bases of the junction left unmatched. The DNA for the CDR3 is TGCAGCGTTGCTCGGGTGGGAAGACTAGCGGGGGCCTATGGGGCCCAGTACTTC. Translated: CSVARVGRLAGAYGAQYF.

This clone was recorded once. The rearrangement uses TRBV10-3 and TRBJ1-2, with D maybe TRBD1 (6 bases). The CDR3 length is 13 residues. Trimming shortened V by 4 bases and J by 5 bases, and 11 bases separated the two germline ends. Germline V CDR1 and CDR2: ENHRY, SYGVKD. CDR3 in DNA: TGTGCCATCAGTGCGGGACAACAATATGGCTACACCTTC. It yields the protein CAISAGQQYGYTF.

CDR3 coding DNA: TGTGCCAGCAGCCGCAGCGGGAGTCAGGGCGAGCAGTACTTC. It is translated as CASSRSGSQGEQYF. This chain links TRBV7-9 with TRBJ2-7; TRBD2 matches at 8 bases. Germline trimming cut 5 bases from V and 6 bases from J; bases unmatched to any gene: 9. This CDR3 contains 14 residues. Germline CDR1 and CDR2: SEHNR and FQNEAQ (reference sequence).

This clone was seen just once. The chain couples TRBV9 to TRBJ1-1, with D unclear. Trimming took 0 bases from V and 0 from J, leaving 3 bases between them. The CDR3 is 13 amino acids. In germline, CDR1 is SGDLS, CDR2 YYNGEE. The CDR3 coding sequence is TGTGCCAGCAGCGTAGACTTGAACACTGAAGCTTTCTTT. Translated: CASSVDLNTEAFF.

The J gene is TRBJ1-4, the V gene TRBV28, with D uncertain. The CDR3 covers 13 residues. Germline CDR1 reads MDHEN; CDR2 reads SYDVKM. V was shortened by 6 bases and J by 6 bases, with 11 bases between the two germline ends. The CDR3 bases are TGTGCCAGCAGCCCGATTTCAGATGAAAAACTGTTTTTT. Translating it yields CASSPISDEKLFF.